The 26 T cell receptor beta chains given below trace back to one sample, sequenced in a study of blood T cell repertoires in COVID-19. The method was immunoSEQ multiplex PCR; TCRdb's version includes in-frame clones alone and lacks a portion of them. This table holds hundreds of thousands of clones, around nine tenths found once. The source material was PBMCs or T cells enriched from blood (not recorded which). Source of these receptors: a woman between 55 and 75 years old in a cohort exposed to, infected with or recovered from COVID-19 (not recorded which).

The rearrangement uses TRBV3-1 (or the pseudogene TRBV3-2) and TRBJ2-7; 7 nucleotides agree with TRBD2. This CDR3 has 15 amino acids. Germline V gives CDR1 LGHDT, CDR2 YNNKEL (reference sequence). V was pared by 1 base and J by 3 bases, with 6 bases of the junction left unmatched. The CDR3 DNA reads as TGTGCCAGCAGCCAAGGGCGGGAGAAAAACTACGAGCAGTACTTC. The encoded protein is CASSQGREKNYEQYF.

CDR3 region: CASSIVTGNYGYTF. CDR3 nucleotide sequence: TGTGCCAGTAGTATTGTCACAGGCAACTATGGCTACACCTTC. The chain employs TRBV19 and TRBJ1-2, with D maybe TRBD1 (5 bases). The V end lost 3 bases, the J end lost 2 bases, and 10 bases lay between the germline ends. The germline V gene encodes CDR1 LNHDA and CDR2 SQIVND (reference sequence). CDR3 size: 14 residues.

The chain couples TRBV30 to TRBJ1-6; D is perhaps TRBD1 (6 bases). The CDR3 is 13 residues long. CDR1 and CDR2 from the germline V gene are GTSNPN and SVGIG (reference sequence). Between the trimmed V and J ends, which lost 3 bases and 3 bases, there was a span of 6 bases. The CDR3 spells CAWRQGYNSPLHF. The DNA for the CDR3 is TGTGCCTGGAGACAGGGCTATAATTCACCCCTCCACTTT.

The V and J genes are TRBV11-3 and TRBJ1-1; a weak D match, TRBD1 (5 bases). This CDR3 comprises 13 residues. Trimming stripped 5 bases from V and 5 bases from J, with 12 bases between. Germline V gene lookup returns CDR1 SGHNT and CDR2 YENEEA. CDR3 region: CASSMTVGTEAFF. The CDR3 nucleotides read TGTGCCAGCAGCATGACAGTAGGAACTGAAGCTTTCTTT. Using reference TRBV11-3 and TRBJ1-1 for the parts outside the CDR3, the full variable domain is EAGVVQSPRYKIIEKKQPVAFWCNPISGHNTLYWYLQNLGQGPELLIRYENEEAVDDSQLPKDRFSAERLKGVDSTLKIQPAELGDSAVYLCASSMTVGTEAFFGQGTRLTVV.

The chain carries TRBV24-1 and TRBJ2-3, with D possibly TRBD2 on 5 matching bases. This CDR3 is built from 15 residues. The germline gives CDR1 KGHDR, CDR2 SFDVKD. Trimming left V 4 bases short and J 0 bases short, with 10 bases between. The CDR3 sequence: CATSDPGLSTDTQYF. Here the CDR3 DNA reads TGTGCCACCAGTGACCCCGGACTGAGCACAGATACGCAGTATTTT.

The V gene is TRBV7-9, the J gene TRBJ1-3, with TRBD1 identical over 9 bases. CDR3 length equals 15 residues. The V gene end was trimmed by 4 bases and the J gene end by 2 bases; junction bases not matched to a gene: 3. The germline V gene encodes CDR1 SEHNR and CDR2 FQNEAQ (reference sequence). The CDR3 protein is CASSSRTGAGNTIYF. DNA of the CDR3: TGTGCCAGCAGCTCCAGGACAGGGGCTGGAAACACCATATATTTT.

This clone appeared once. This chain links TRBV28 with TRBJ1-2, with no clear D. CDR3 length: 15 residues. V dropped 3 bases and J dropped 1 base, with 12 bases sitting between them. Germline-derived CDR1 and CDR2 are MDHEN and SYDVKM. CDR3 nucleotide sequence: TGTGCCAGCAGTTTTGGCGGCAGCCTTAACTATGGCTACACCTTC. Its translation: CASSFGGSLNYGYTF.

For the CDR3, the DNA is TGTGCCAGCAGCTCAAAGCGGGAGGGCCGTGCAGATACGCAGTATTTT. Encoded protein: CASSSKREGRADTQYF. The chain has TRBV5-4 and TRBJ2-3; 10 bases are a match to TRBD2. The germline gives CDR1 SGHNT, CDR2 YYREEE (reference sequence). There are 16 residues in the CDR3. V shed 3 bases and J 4 bases; nucleotides not matched to a gene: 8.

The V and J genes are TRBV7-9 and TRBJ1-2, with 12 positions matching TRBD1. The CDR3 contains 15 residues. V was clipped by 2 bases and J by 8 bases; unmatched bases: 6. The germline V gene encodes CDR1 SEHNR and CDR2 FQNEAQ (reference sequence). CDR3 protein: CASSLQGTGGRGYTF. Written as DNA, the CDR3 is TGTGCCAGCAGCTTACAGGGGACAGGGGGCCGGGGCTACACCTTC.

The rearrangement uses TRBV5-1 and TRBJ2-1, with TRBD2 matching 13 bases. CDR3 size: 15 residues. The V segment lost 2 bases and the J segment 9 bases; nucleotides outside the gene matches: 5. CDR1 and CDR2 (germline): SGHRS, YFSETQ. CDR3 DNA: TGCGCCAGCAGCTTCGGACTAGCGGGAGTAGGTGAGCAGTTCTTC. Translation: CASSFGLAGVGEQFF.

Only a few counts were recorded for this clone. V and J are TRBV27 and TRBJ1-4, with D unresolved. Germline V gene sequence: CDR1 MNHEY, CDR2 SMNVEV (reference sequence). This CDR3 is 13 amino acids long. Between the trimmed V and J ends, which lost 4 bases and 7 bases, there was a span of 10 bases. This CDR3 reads CASSSEGAEKLFF. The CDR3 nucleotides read TGTGCCAGCAGTTCTGAGGGAGCTGAAAAACTGTTTTTT.

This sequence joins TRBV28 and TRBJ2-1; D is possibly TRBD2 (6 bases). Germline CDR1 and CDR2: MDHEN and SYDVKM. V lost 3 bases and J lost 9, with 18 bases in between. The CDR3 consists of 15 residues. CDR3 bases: TGTGCCAGCAGTTTGGGTGGCCAGCGGGTGGGTGAGCAGTTCTTC. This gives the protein CASSLGGQRVGEQFF.

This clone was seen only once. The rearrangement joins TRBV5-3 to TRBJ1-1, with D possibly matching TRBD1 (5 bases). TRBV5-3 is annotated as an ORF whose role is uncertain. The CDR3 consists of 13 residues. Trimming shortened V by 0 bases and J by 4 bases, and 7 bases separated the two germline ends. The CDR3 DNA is TGTGCCAGAAGCTTGGGGGGCCCCACTGAAGCTTTCTTT. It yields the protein CARSLGGPTEAFF.

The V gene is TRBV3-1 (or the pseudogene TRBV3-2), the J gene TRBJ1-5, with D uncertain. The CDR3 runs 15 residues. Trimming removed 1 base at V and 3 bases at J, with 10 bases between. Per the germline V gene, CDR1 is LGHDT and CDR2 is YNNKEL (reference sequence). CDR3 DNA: TGTGCCAGCAGCCAAGGAGGAGGGCCCAATCAGCCCCAGCATTTT. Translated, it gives CASSQGGGPNQPQHF.

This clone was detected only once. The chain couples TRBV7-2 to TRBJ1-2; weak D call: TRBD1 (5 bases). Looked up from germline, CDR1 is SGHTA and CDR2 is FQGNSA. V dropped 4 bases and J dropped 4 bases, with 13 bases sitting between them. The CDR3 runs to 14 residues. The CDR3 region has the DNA TGTGCCAGCAGCTCGGAAGGGACTGTCTATGGCTACACCTTC. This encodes CASSSEGTVYGYTF.

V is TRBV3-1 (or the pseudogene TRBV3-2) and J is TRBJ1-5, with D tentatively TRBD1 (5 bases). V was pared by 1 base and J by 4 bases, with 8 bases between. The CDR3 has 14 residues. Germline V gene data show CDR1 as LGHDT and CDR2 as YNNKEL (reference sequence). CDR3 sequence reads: CASSQAGGNQPQHF. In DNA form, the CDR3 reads TGTGCCAGCAGCCAAGCCGGGGGGAATCAGCCCCAGCATTTT.

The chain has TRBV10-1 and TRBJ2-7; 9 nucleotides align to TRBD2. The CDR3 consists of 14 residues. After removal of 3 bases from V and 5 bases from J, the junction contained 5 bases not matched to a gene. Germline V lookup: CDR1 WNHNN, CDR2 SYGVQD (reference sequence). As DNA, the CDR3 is TGCGCCAGCAGTGAAGGGCCTAGCGGGAACGAGCAGTACTTC. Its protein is CASSEGPSGNEQYF.

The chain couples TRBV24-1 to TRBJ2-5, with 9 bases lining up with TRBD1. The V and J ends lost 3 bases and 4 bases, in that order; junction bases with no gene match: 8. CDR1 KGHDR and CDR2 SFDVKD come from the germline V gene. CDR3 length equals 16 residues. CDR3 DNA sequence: TGTGCCACCAGTGATCCGGGACAGGGCCGGGGAGAGACCCAGTACTTC. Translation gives CATSDPGQGRGETQYF.

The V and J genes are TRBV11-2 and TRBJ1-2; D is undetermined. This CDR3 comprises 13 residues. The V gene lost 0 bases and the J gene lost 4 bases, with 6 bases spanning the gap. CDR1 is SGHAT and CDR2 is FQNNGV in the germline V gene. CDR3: CASSLEQTYGYTF. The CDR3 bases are TGTGCCAGCAGCTTAGAACAGACCTATGGCTACACCTTC.

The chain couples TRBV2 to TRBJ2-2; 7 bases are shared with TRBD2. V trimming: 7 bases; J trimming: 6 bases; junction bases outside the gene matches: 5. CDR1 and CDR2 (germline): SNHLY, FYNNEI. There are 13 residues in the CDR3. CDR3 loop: CASKAGVAGELFF. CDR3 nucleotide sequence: TGTGCCAGCAAGGCGGGAGTAGCCGGGGAGCTGTTTTTT.

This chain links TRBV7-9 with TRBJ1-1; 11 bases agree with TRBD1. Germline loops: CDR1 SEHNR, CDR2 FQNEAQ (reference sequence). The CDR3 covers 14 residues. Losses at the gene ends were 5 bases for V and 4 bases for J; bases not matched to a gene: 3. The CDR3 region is CASSPGTGGTEAFF. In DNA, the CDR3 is TGTGCCAGCAGCCCCGGGACAGGGGGCACTGAAGCTTTCTTT.

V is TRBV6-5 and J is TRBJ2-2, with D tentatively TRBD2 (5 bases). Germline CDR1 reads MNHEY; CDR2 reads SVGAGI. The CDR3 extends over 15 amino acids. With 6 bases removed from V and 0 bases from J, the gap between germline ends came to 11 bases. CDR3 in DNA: TGTGCCAGCAGAATGAGGAGGTCGAACACCGGGGAGCTGTTTTTT. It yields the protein CASRMRRSNTGELFF.

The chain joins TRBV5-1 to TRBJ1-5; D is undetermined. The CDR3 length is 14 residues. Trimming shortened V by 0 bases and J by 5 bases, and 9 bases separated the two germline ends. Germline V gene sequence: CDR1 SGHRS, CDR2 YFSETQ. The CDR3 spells CASSLGGFDQPQHF. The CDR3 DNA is TGCGCCAGCAGCTTGGGCGGTTTCGATCAGCCCCAGCATTTT. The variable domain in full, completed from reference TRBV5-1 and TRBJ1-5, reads KAGVTQTPRYLIKTRGQQVTLSCSPISGHRSVSWYQQTPGQGLQFLFEYFSETQRNKGNFPGRFSGRQFSNSRSEMNVSTLELGDSALYLCASSLGGFDQPQHFGDGTRLSIL.

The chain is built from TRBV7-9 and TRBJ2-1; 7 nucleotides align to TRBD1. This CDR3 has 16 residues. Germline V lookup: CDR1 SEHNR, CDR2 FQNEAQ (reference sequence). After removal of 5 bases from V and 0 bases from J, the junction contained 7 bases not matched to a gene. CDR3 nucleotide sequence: TGTGCCAGCAGCCCCGGACAGGTCATCTCCTACAATGAGCAGTTCTTC. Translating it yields CASSPGQVISYNEQFF.

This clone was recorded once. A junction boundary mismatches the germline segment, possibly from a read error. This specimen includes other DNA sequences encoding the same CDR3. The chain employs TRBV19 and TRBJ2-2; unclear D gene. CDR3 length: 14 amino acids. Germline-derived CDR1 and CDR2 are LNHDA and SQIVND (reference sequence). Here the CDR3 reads CATASTPNTGELFF. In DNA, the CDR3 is TGTGCCACCGCTTCGACACCCAACACTGGGGAGCTGTTTTTT.

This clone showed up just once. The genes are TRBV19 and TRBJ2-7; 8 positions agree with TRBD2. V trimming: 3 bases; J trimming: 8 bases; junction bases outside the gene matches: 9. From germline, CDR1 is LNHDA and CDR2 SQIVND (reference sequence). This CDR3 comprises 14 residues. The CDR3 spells CASSMEGSGKKQYF. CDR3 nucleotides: TGTGCCAGTAGTATGGAAGGTAGCGGGAAGAAGCAGTACTTC. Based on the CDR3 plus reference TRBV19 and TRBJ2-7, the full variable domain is DGGITQSPKYLFRKEGQNVTLSCEQNLNHDAMYWYRQDPGQGLRLIYYSQIVNDFQKGDIAEGYSVSREKKESFPLTVTSAQKNPTAFYLCASSMEGSGKKQYFGPGTRLTVT.